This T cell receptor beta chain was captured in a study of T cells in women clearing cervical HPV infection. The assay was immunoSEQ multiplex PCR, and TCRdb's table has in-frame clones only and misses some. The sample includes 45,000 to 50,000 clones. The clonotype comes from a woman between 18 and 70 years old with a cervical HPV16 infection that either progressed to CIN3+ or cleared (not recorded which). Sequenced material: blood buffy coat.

The part of the CDR3 DNA that was read is TGTGCCAGTAGGACGGAGGGGACC. It encodes CASRTEGT. In full, the CDR3 is CASRTEGTQYF. The rearrangement uses TRBV19 and TRBJ2-5, with a tentative D call TRBD2 (6 bases). Read sequence stops 3 residues before the CDR3 end, and the germline J gene provides the missing end. The CDR3 totals 11 residues. Trimming shortened V by 6 bases and J by 7 bases, and 9 bases separated the two germline ends. Per the germline V gene, CDR1 is LNHDA and CDR2 is SQIVND (reference sequence).